This T cell receptor beta chain was captured in a study of identical twins. The study's findings and limits: Zero-insertion results could be subject to partial confounding by invariant MAIT and iNKT cells.

This CDR3 is built from 15 residues. Looked up from germline, CDR1 is SGHRS and CDR2 is YFSETQ. V was trimmed by 0 bases and J by 10 bases, leaving 17 bases between them. Each CDR3 protein is one row after TCRdb ran MiXCR on the 5' RACE reads. The sample consists of roughly 540,000 distinct CDR3 sequences, 20% to 25% of them appearing once. A word on this clonotype: Its antigen is as yet unknown.

Separately, the same data were catalogued under a study of T cells expressing NK-cell markers.

The V and J genes are TRBV5-1 and TRBJ2-1, with D tentatively TRBD1 (6 bases). The specimen was CD4+ T cells sorted from blood. This receptor was taken from a woman between 18 and 30 years old in good health. CDR3 DNA sequence: TGCGCCAGCAGCTTGGCCCGGGGCAGGGGACGGGAGCAGTTCTTC. Translated, it gives CASSLARGRGREQFF. The whole variable domain, remainder taken from reference TRBV5-1 and TRBJ2-1, is KAGVTQTPRYLIKTRGQQVTLSCSPISGHRSVSWYQQTPGQGLQFLFEYFSETQRNKGNFPGRFSGRQFSNSRSEMNVSTLELGDSALYLCASSLARGRGREQFFGPGTRLTVL.